A selection of T cell receptor beta chains follows, all from one sample in a study of beta chain features in type 1 diabetes. Some clones are missing from TCRdb's copy, which holds only in-frame ones; the method was immunoSEQ multiplex PCR. The sample contains over 300,000 clones, roughly 8% of which appear only once. The material sequenced was central memory CD4+ T cells from blood. These receptors were obtained from a woman between 18 and 29 years old in good health. The CDR3 runs from the conserved cysteine through the conserved F or W. The D gene is left open where the match is weak. A clone size is listed for some rows: how often the clone was seen (once, few, many), or a class if it is expanded.

V gene	J gene	D gene	clone size	CDR3 protein	CDR3 DNA
TRBV15	TRBJ2-3	NA	few	CATSGITDTQYF	TGTGCCACCAGCGGGATAACAGATACGCAGTATTTT
TRBV2	TRBJ1-1	TRBD1	NA	CASRRTGAMNTEAFF	TGTGCCAGCAGGCGGACAGGAGCCATGAACACTGAAGCTTTCTTT
TRBV5-1	TRBJ2-1	NA	NA	CASRESGDNNEQFF	TGCGCCAGCAGGGAGAGCGGGGACAACAATGAGCAGTTCTTC
TRBV5-8	TRBJ1-1	TRBD1	few	CASSPRTGRGNTEAFF	TGTGCCAGCAGCCCAAGGACAGGGAGGGGGAACACTGAAGCTTTCTTT
TRBV6-6	TRBJ2-5	NA	few	CASGSPARETQYF	TGTGCCAGCGGGTCCCCTGCGAGGGAGACCCAGTACTTC
TRBV18	TRBJ2-1	TRBD2	few	CASSIRVAGSQPYNEQFF	TGTGCCAGCTCAATTCGAGTAGCGGGCTCGCAACCCTACAATGAGCAGTTCTTC
TRBV19	TRBJ2-7	TRBD1	many	CASIQGEGYEQYF	TGTGCCAGTATACAGGGGGAAGGGTACGAGCAGTACTTC
TRBV5-1	TRBJ2-4	TRBD1	many	CASRWTGEAIQYF	TGCGCCAGCAGATGGACAGGGGAAGCCATTCAGTACTTC
TRBV28	TRBJ2-3	TRBD2	NA	CASSLFGGTDTQYF	TGTGCCAGCAGTTTGTTCGGGGGGACTGATACGCAGTATTTT
TRBV6-6	TRBJ2-4	NA	many	CASSYGLAKNIQYF	TGTGCCAGCAGTTACGGATTAGCCAAAAACATTCAGTACTTC
TRBV28	TRBJ2-5	TRBD2	NA	CASSLAGGEKQTQYF	TGTGCCAGCAGCCTGGCCGGGGGGGAAAAACAGACCCAGTACTTC
TRBV18	TRBJ2-7	TRBD2	few	CASSRTSSYEQYF	TGTGCCAGCTCACGGACTAGCAGTTACGAGCAGTACTTC
TRBV6-1	TRBJ2-7	NA	few	CASSAGTSTTKQYF	TGTGCCAGCAGCGCCGGGACAAGCACTACGAAGCAGTACTTC
TRBV27	TRBJ2-1	TRBD2	few	CASSLAGGRDEQFF	TGTGCCAGCAGTTTAGCGGGAGGGCGGGATGAGCAGTTCTTC
TRBV9	TRBJ2-2	TRBD2	many	CASSPRTSTGELFF	TGTGCCAGCAGCCCCAGGACTAGCACCGGGGAGCTGTTTTTT
TRBV18	TRBJ2-5	NA	few	CASSLQYQETQYF	TGTGCCAGCTCACTGCAGTACCAAGAGACCCAGTACTTC
TRBV6-5	TRBJ1-1	NA	NA	CASSYGWKAFF	TGTGCCAGCAGTTACGGGTGGAAAGCTTTCTTT
TRBV18	TRBJ2-7	TRBD2	few	CASSPGLAGRSYEQYF	TGTGCCAGCTCACCGGGACTAGCGGGGAGATCCTACGAGCAGTACTTC
TRBV18	TRBJ2-1	NA	few	CASSPPSGGGGEQFF	TGTGCCAGCTCACCACCGTCGGGAGGAGGGGGTGAGCAGTTCTTC
TRBV4-1	TRBJ2-1	NA	few	CASSQDSRSSYNEQFF	TGCGCCAGCAGCCAGGACTCCCGTAGCTCCTACAATGAGCAGTTCTTC
TRBV28	TRBJ1-1	NA	NA	CASRGTTPEAFF	TGTGCCAGCAGGGGAACAACCCCTGAAGCTTTCTTT
TRBV5-1	TRBJ2-7	NA	NA	CASSLLGEQYF	TGCGCCAGCAGCTTGTTGGGCGAGCAGTACTTC
TRBV5-1	TRBJ2-7	TRBD1	few	CASGQGQEAYEQYF	TGCGCCAGCGGACAAGGACAGGAAGCCTACGAGCAGTACTTC
TRBV6-6	TRBJ2-7	TRBD2	few	CASSYSIGAGSEQYF	TGTGCCAGCAGTTACTCGATCGGAGCGGGAAGCGAGCAGTACTTC
TRBV5-1	TRBJ2-7	TRBD1	NA	CASRSRDRAWEQYF	TGCGCCAGCAGAAGCAGGGACAGGGCTTGGGAGCAGTACTTC
TRBV7-9	TRBJ1-2	NA	few	CASSLDTGGYTF	TGTGCCAGCAGCTTAGATACTGGCGGCTACACCTTC
TRBV28	TRBJ2-7	NA	NA	CASRDFYEQYF	TGTGCCAGCCGCGATTTCTACGAGCAGTACTTC
TRBV18	TRBJ1-2	TRBD1	few	CASSPGTGLLNYGYTF	TGTGCCAGCTCACCCGGGACAGGATTACTTAACTATGGCTACACCTTC
TRBV7-3	TRBJ2-5	NA	few	CASSLNTGSRETQYF	TGTGCCAGCAGCCTAAACACAGGGTCCCGGGAGACCCAGTACTTC
TRBV10-3	TRBJ2-1	TRBD1	few	CAISGAPQGSNEQFF	TGTGCCATCAGTGGGGCTCCACAGGGGTCCAATGAGCAGTTCTTC
TRBV18	TRBJ2-3	NA	few	CASSFSNTDTQYF	TGTGCCAGCTCATTTTCGAACACAGATACGCAGTATTTT
TRBV9	TRBJ2-2	NA	NA	CASSGDGGSGELFF	TGTGCCAGCAGCGGGGACGGAGGGTCCGGGGAGCTGTTTTTT
TRBV29-1	TRBJ2-3	TRBD2	few	CSVGLGEGRVDTQYF	TGCAGCGTTGGTTTGGGGGAGGGCCGAGTAGATACGCAGTATTTT
TRBV7-9	TRBJ1-1	NA	many	CASSLVLGGIEAFF	TGTGCCAGCAGCTTAGTTTTGGGCGGAATTGAAGCTTTCTTT
TRBV7-9	TRBJ2-7	NA	NA	CASSHRTAPYEQYF	TGTGCCAGCAGCCATCGGACAGCTCCCTACGAGCAGTACTTC
TRBV16	TRBJ2-2	NA	NA	CASSHRTAPNTGELFF	TGTGCCAGCAGCCATAGGACCGCCCCGAACACCGGGGAGCTGTTTTTT
TRBV5-1	TRBJ2-3	NA	few	CASSPRQANTDTQYF	TGCGCCAGCAGCCCACGACAGGCTAACACAGATACGCAGTATTTT
TRBV6-1	TRBJ2-5	NA	few	CASNPMGARVTQYF	TGTGCCAGCAACCCCATGGGCGCAAGGGTGACCCAGTACTTC
TRBV5-4	TRBJ2-4	TRBD1	few	CASSLKTGNIQYF	TGTGCCAGCAGCTTGAAGACAGGGAACATTCAGTACTTC
TRBV18	TRBJ2-1	NA	few	CASSPPAGDEQFF	TGTGCCAGCTCACCACCGGCTGGAGATGAGCAGTTCTTC
TRBV28	TRBJ1-4	NA	few	CASASQGRPDSEKLFF	TGTGCCAGCGCGTCCCAGGGACGCCCAGATAGTGAAAAACTGTTTTTT
TRBV4-1	TRBJ1-5	NA	few	CASSQDEPRRASNQPQHF	TGCGCCAGCAGCCAAGATGAACCCCGCAGGGCCTCAAACCAGCCCCAGCATTTT
TRBV2	TRBJ1-1	NA	NA	CASGYNTEAFF	TGTGCCAGCGGGTATAACACTGAAGCTTTCTTT
TRBV27	TRBJ2-2	NA	NA	CASRPSGTNTGELFF	TGTGCCAGCAGACCGTCCGGGACTAACACCGGGGAGCTGTTTTTT
TRBV7-9	TRBJ1-1	NA	many	CASSPRRGDTEAFF	TGTGCCAGCAGCCCTCGGCGGGGGGACACTGAAGCTTTCTTT
TRBV19	TRBJ2-4	TRBD1	few	CASSLTGTGQNIQYF	TGTGCCAGTAGTCTGACCGGGACAGGCCAAAACATTCAGTACTTC
TRBV28	TRBJ1-3	NA	few	CASSPLVPHSGNTIYF	TGTGCCAGCAGTCCCCTTGTGCCCCACTCTGGAAACACCATATATTTT
TRBV6-1	TRBJ1-4	TRBD1	few	CASMRDRDEKLFF	TGTGCCAGCATGAGGGACAGGGACGAAAAACTGTTTTTT
TRBV10-2	TRBJ2-7	TRBD2	NA	CASRLAGGDEQYF	TGCGCCAGCAGACTAGCGGGAGGAGACGAGCAGTACTTC
TRBV18	TRBJ2-1	TRBD2	NA	CASSPPAGGRGNEQFF	TGTGCCAGCTCACCACCAGCGGGAGGAAGGGGCAATGAGCAGTTCTTC
TRBV7-2	TRBJ2-1	TRBD2	NA	CASSLEGTSLYNEQFF	TGTGCCAGCAGCTTAGAGGGGACTAGCCTATACAATGAGCAGTTCTTC
TRBV25-1	TRBJ1-2	TRBD1	few	CASSAIRGAGGYTF	TGTGCCAGCAGTGCAATCAGGGGGGCCGGCGGCTACACCTTC
TRBV7-2	TRBJ2-1	TRBD1	NA	CASSVRDRGVGSYNEQFF	TGTGCCAGCAGCGTCCGGGACAGGGGGGTAGGGTCCTACAATGAGCAGTTCTTC
TRBV27	TRBJ2-2	TRBD2	few	CASSLSGSFIGELFF	TGTGCCAGCAGTCTCAGCGGGAGTTTTATCGGGGAGCTGTTTTTT
TRBV29-1	TRBJ2-3	NA	few	CSVDPGSTDTQYF	TGCAGCGTTGACCCAGGGTCCACAGATACGCAGTATTTT
TRBV11-3	TRBJ2-5	NA	few	CASSFTVQETQYF	TGTGCCAGCAGCTTTACAGTTCAAGAGACCCAGTACTTC
TRBV7-2	TRBJ2-3	TRBD2	many	CASSLNLAGVTDTQYF	TGTGCCAGCAGCTTAAACCTAGCGGGAGTAACAGATACGCAGTATTTT
TRBV5-1	TRBJ2-2	TRBD1	few	CASREGASTGELFF	TGCGCCAGCCGAGAGGGGGCGAGCACCGGGGAGCTGTTTTTT
TRBV11-2	TRBJ2-7	NA	few	CASSPRPGSWYF	TGTGCCAGCAGCCCCAGGCCCGGGAGTTGGTACTTC
TRBV6-1	TRBJ2-5	NA	few	CASSEWRGQGAQYF	TGTGCCAGCAGTGAATGGCGGGGTCAAGGGGCCCAGTACTTC